The clone carrying this TCR beta chain was counted a few times. What it binds is unknown. From germline, CDR1 is SGDLS and CDR2 YYNGEE. V lost 0 bases and J 8 bases, leaving 3 bases between the germline ends. The CDR3 is 11 residues long. The sample originates from a study of CD8+ T cells in alopecia areata. Extraction and reverse transcription of RNA yielded cDNA as the sequencing template. Profiling relied on immunoSEQ multiplex PCR, and the TCRdb table lists in-frame clones only, not all of them. The sample lists 140,000 to 150,000 clones, 50% to 65% occurring once. General study points: Both scalp clonality and the expanded CD8+ clones among the top 100 showed a significant decrease with tofacitinib.

Regarding treatment: oral pan-JAK inhibitor, 5-10 mg twice daily. As part of sample collection, lesional scalp punch biopsies and peripheral blood were taken from alopecia areata patients. PBMCs were stained for CD3, CD4 and CD8, and CD4+ and CD8+ T cells were sorted. This chain joins TRBV9 and TRBJ2-1; D is unclear. The sequence was obtained from a human donor with alopecia areata. Material: CD8+ T cells sorted from blood, obtained at week 4, from a patient treated with tofacitinib. CDR3 sequence (DNA): TGTGCCAGCAGCGTAGGGCATGAGCAGTTCTTC. Amino acid sequence: CASSVGHEQFF.